Described below is a single T cell receptor beta chain sequence and its context. The antigen remains unidentified. Germline V gene sequence: CDR1 MNHEY, CDR2 SVGAGI. With 6 bases removed from V and 6 bases from J, the gap between germline ends came to 14 bases. The CDR3 is made up of 13 amino acids. The table came from immunoSEQ multiplex PCR; TCRdb's copy has only in-frame clones and leaves some out. The sample consists of around 84,000 clones, 70% to 90% of them appearing once. This record comes from a study of identifying expanded T cells in peripheral blood. The study, taken as a whole, reports: Variance in clone template counts between approximately two-week samples significantly increased with total template count across all healthy donors.

Healthy donors had no documented immune events, such as infections, while sampled. This chain joins TRBV6-5 and TRBJ1-1, with D possibly matching TRBD1 (6 bases). The sequenced material came from blood. This receptor was identified in a person aged 18-69 years in good health. The CDR3 region is CASSMGGGPEAFF. DNA of the CDR3: TGTGCCAGCAGCATGGGGGGGGGCCCTGAAGCTTTCTTT.